This is a list of T cell receptor beta chains from one sample in a study of vaccination and CD4 T cells after COVID-19. Antigens for these TCRs are unknown. TCRdb independently ran MiXCR on the PCR reads; one entry per CDR3 protein. The sample contains some 21,000 distinct CDR3 sequences, about 45% of which appear only once. The specimen was CD4+ T cells from blood, cultured in vitro, collected about 7 months after SARS-CoV-2 vaccination. The receptors were gathered from a human donor who had recovered from COVID-19. The CDR3 runs from the conserved cysteine through the conserved F or W. A D gene is named only where the DNA matches it firmly. Size is stated for part of the rows, as once, few or many counts, or as a class when the clone is expanded.

v_call	clone_size	j_call	d_call	cdr3_aa	cdr3_nt
TRBV2	NA	TRBJ2-1	NA	CASRSGFSSYNEQFF	TGTGCCAGCAGGTCGGGGTTTAGCTCCTACAATGAGCAGTTCTTC
TRBV7-9	once	TRBJ2-7	NA	CASSLMGGSYEQYF	TGTGCCAGCAGTCTCATGGGGGGCTCCTACGAGCAGTACTTC
TRBV20-1	NA	TRBJ2-7	NA	CSASPLVAEQYF	TGCAGTGCTAGTCCGCTAGTAGCCGAGCAGTACTTC
TRBV20-1	few	TRBJ2-1	NA	CRMGPSYNEQFF	TGCAGGATGGGGCCCTCCTACAATGAGCAGTTCTTC
TRBV6-2/TRBV6-3	NA	TRBJ2-7	TRBD1	CASSYGGQGGYEQYF	TGTGCCAGCAGTTATGGGGGACAGGGAGGTTACGAGCAGTACTTC
TRBV28	NA	TRBJ2-1	NA	CASRIQGISYNEQFF	TGTGCCAGCAGGATACAGGGAATCTCCTACAATGAGCAGTTCTTC
TRBV19	NA	TRBJ2-7	NA	CASSPLGGRGTYEQYF	TGTGCCAGTAGTCCCCTCGGGGGCAGGGGTACCTACGAGCAGTACTTC
TRBV19	few	TRBJ1-1	TRBD1	CASSPRTGRTEAFF	TGTGCCAGTAGTCCGCGGACAGGGAGAACTGAAGCTTTCTTT
TRBV5-1	NA	TRBJ2-5	TRBD2	CASNLGLAGGETQYF	TGCGCCAGCAATTTGGGACTAGCGGGAGGAGAGACCCAGTACTTC
TRBV19	medium-sized	TRBJ2-3	NA	CASSHTDTQYF	TGTGCCAGTAGTCACACAGATACGCAGTATTTT
TRBV6-1	NA	TRBJ1-1	NA	CASSRVVPGPNTEAFF	TGTGCCAGCAGCCGCGTCGTTCCAGGGCCTAACACTGAAGCTTTCTTT
TRBV4-1	NA	TRBJ2-7	NA	CASSQDTRTAGYEQYF	TGTGCCAGCAGCCAAGACACGAGGACAGCCGGGTACGAGCAGTACTTC
TRBV28	NA	TRBJ2-2	NA	CASSLAVRNTGELFF	TGTGCCAGCAGTTTGGCAGTGAGGAACACCGGGGAGCTGTTTTTT
TRBV7-9	few	TRBJ1-6	TRBD1	CASSTEGASIAPLHF	TGTGCCAGCAGCACCGAGGGGGCCTCCATCGCACCCCTCCACTTT
TRBV2	NA	TRBJ1-1	NA	CASRVQMNTEAFF	TGTGCCAGCAGGGTGCAGATGAACACTGAAGCTTTCTTT
TRBV4-1	NA	TRBJ1-2	NA	CASSQGGQLYGYTF	TGCGCCAGCAGCCAAGGTGGCCAGCTCTATGGCTACACCTTC
TRBV2	NA	TRBJ2-3	NA	CASSAGYTQYF	TGTGCCAGCAGTGCTGGCTATACGCAGTATTTT
TRBV20-1	NA	TRBJ1-6	NA	CSASFVQDNSPLHF	TGCAGTGCTAGCTTTGTCCAGGATAATTCACCCCTCCACTTT
TRBV7-9	NA	TRBJ2-3	TRBD1	CASSRDRVTDTQYF	TGTGCCAGCAGCCGGGACAGGGTAACAGATACGCAGTATTTT
TRBV20-1	NA	TRBJ2-2	TRBD2	CSAGSSSGGNTGELFF	TGCAGTGCTGGGAGTTCTAGCGGGGGTAACACCGGGGAGCTGTTTTTT
TRBV7-3	NA	TRBJ2-3	NA	CASSPGWELTDTQYF	TGTGCCAGCAGCCCTGGGTGGGAATTGACAGATACGCAGTATTTT
TRBV6-1	NA	TRBJ1-1	TRBD1	CASSRMEIDRENTEAFF	TGTGCCAGCAGCCGAATGGAAATTGACAGGGAAAACACTGAAGCTTTCTTT
TRBV10-3	NA	TRBJ1-1	NA	CAISESRQGDTEAFF	TGTGCCATCAGTGAGTCACGGCAGGGCGACACTGAAGCTTTCTTT
TRBV28	NA	TRBJ1-4	TRBD1	CASSSGDSKLFF	TGTGCCAGCTCGTCAGGGGACAGTAAACTGTTTTTT
TRBV7-2	few	TRBJ1-6	TRBD1	CASSLWTGTNSPLHF	TGTGCCAGCAGCTTATGGACAGGGACAAATTCACCCCTCCACTTT
TRBV20-1	NA	TRBJ2-1	NA	CSARSSNSYNEQFF	TGCAGTGCTAGATCGTCCAACTCCTACAATGAGCAGTTCTTC
TRBV6-1	NA	TRBJ1-5	NA	CASSQILGQPQHF	TGTGCCAGCAGCCAGATCCTCGGGCAGCCCCAGCATTTT
TRBV15	large	TRBJ1-2	TRBD1	CATSTTSRTGLVDGYTF	TGTGCCACCAGCACAACATCCCGGACAGGGCTGGTGGATGGCTACACCTTC
TRBV20-1	NA	TRBJ2-1	NA	CSARDPLGYNEQFF	TGCAGTGCTAGAGATCCCCTGGGTTACAATGAGCAGTTCTTC
TRBV29-1	NA	TRBJ2-1	TRBD2	CSVEREVGWEQFF	TGCAGCGTTGAGCGGGAGGTGGGTTGGGAGCAGTTCTTC
TRBV19	few	TRBJ2-7	TRBD2	CASKTSGSSYEQYF	TGTGCCAGTAAGACTAGCGGGAGCTCCTACGAGCAGTACTTC
TRBV7-2	NA	TRBJ1-3	NA	CASSSLFHSGNTIYF	TGTGCCAGCAGCTCATTGTTTCATTCTGGAAACACCATATATTTT
TRBV6-1	NA	TRBJ2-7	NA	CASTSDNYEQYF	TGTGCCAGCACTAGCGACAACTACGAGCAGTACTTC